What follows are 6 T cell receptor beta chains derived from one specimen sequenced in a study of tumor-infiltrating lymphocytes in primary liver carcinoma. It was from around 20-30 mg of unsorted bulk tissue that RNA and DNA were co-extracted. Priming with a constant-region primer yielded TCR beta cDNA from roughly 500 ng total RNA. Three nested multiplex PCR rounds, a slightly modified ARM-PCR, produced the libraries for TCR beta. For roughly 10 cycles apiece, the opening two PCR rounds ran with TRBV1-TRBV30 forward primers and a C-beta reverse primer. One entry per CDR3 protein, called by TCRdb with MiXCR from the multiplex PCR reads. Found here are 55,000 to 65,000 distinct CDR3 sequences, about three quarters of them singletons; the top ten hold around 50%. The sample taken for sequencing was liver tumor tissue from sampling region 2. Subset described: tumor region T2, inferior pole. Source of these receptors: a man aged 40-55 years with primary liver carcinoma and hepatitis B virus infection.

This clonotype was counted many times. This chain uses TRBV28 with TRBJ1-1; D remains unclear. The V end lost 5 bases, the J end lost 2 bases, and 9 bases lay between the germline ends. The CDR3 consists of 13 residues. Per germline, CDR1 MDHEN and CDR2 SYDVKM. The CDR3 coding sequence is TGTGCCAGCAGTCTGGGCATAAACACTGAAGCTTTCTTT. Translation: CASSLGINTEAFF.

Turning to this clonotype: As the CDR3 is not closed by the conserved phenylalanine or tryptophan, this likely results from a read error. The chain carries TRBV4-1 and TRBJ2-3; TRBD2 is a possible D gene (5 bases). V gave up 1 base and J gave up 3 bases, with 14 bases separating them. Germline CDR1 MGHRA, CDR2 YSYEKL. This CDR3 has 16 amino acids. Here the CDR3 reads CASSQVEGLGTDTQYY. In nucleotides, the CDR3 is TGCGCCAGCAGCCAAGTTGAGGGCCTGGGGACAGATACGCAGTATTAT.

To note about this clonotype: One end of the junction fails to match germline, which may point to a read error. The chain recombines TRBV5-6 with TRBJ1-2; D is undetermined. CDR3 length: 13 residues. CDR1 and CDR2 (germline): SGHDT, YYEEEE. CDR3 sequence: CDSRLDHETGHTF. The CDR3 DNA reads TGTGACAGCAGGTTGGACCACGAGACTGGCCACACCTTC.

CDR3 DNA: TGTGCCAGCAGCTTATCGGCAGGACACTATGACTGCACCTTC. Translation: CASSLSAGHYDCTF. V gene TRBV11-2 combines with J gene TRBJ1-2; maybe TRBD1 (5 bases). The germline CDR1 and CDR2 sequences are SGHAT and FQNNGV. The length of the CDR3 is 14 residues. Trimming stripped 2 bases from V and 13 bases from J, with 20 bases between.

In the case of this clonotype: The junction and the germline gene differ at one end; a read error may be behind it. V usage is TRBV11-2 and J usage is TRBJ2-2, with D perhaps matching TRBD2 (5 bases). This CDR3 has 16 amino acids. Per the germline V gene, CDR1 is SGHAT and CDR2 is FQNNGV. CDR3 residues: CASSLVRLPNTGELLF. CDR3 sequence (DNA): TGTGCCAGCAGCTTAGTGCGGCTACCGAACACCGGGGAGTTGTTATTT.

This clonotype was picked up one time. This chain uses TRBV29-1 with TRBJ1-2, with a weak D call TRBD1 (5 bases). CDR3 length: 18 amino acids. Germline V gene data show CDR1 as SQVTM and CDR2 as ANQGSEA. Trimming shortened V by 4 bases and J by 0 bases, and 24 bases separated the two germline ends. CDR3 residues: CSVGTPTGTQAANYGYTF. The CDR3 DNA reads TGCAGCGTTGGGACACCAACAGGAACTCAAGCGGCTAACTATGGCTACACCTTC.